This TCR beta chain appears in the sequencing data of a study of PD-1 and CTLA-4 blockade in melanoma. Data came from immunoSEQ multiplex PCR; TCRdb stores just in-frame clones and leaves some out. Of about 21,000 clones in the sample, 88% are singletons; the top ten hold 7.8%. The CDR3 runs to 15 residues. Germline lookup yields CDR1 SGHNT and CDR2 YENEEA. V lost 8 bases to trimming and J lost 0 bases, with 11 bases between them. A single count supports this clone. The TCR sequence derives from a human donor with melanoma. The source was CD8+ T cells from peripheral blood, collected before anti-PD-1 treatment. J is TRBJ1-6 and V is TRBV11-3; D ambiguous. CDR3 nucleotides: TGTGCCAGCCTCCAGCCTAGCTCCTATAATTCACCCCTCCACTTT. Protein sequence: CASLQPSSYNSPLHF.